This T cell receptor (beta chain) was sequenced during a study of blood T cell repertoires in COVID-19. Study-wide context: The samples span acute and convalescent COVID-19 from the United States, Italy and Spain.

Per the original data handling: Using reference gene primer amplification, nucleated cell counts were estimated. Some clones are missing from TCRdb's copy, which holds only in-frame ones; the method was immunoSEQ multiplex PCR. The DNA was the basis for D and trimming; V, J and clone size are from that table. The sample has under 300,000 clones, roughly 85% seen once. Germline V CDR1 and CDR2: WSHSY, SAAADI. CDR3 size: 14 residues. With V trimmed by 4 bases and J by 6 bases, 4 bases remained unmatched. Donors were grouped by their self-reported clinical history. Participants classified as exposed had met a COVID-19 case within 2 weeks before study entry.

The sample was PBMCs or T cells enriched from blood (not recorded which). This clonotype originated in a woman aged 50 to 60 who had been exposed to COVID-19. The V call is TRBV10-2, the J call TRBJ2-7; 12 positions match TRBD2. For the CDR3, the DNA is TGCGCCAGCAGTGTTGGACTAGCGGGGAGCGAGCAGTACTTC. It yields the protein CASSVGLAGSEQYF.